This section outlines one T cell receptor (beta chain) sequence together with its context. Its target antigen remains unknown. Per-base qualities were not stored, and no clone one base away is much larger. To demonstrate the VDJtools post-analysis software, the study profiled TCR beta repertoires from the peripheral blood of about a dozen young patients with multiple sclerosis. Multiple sclerosis patients were children and adolescents aged about 6 to 15 years. The library relied on PCR. TCRdb shows the sequencer as Illumina HiSeq 2500. To reduce PCR and sequencing biases, unique molecular identifiers were built into the TCR beta cDNA libraries. Every 1 to 10 million input T cells yielded about 500,000 cDNA molecules, meaning each molecule approximated one T cell. The same protocol used for the earlier healthy control dataset was applied to prepare and sequence the patient libraries. Samples belonging to the same batch were prepared together, multiplexed and sequenced on a shared HiSeq lane. Per the authors' processing: Raw barcoded reads were processed with MIGEC, discarding single-read molecular identifier groups before consensus assembly and CDR3 extraction. Clonotype tables were post-analysed with VDJtools, and diversity was normalized by down-sampling all datasets to the smallest sample size. To correct batch-related cross-sample contamination, repertoire overlap clustering matched CDR3 amino acid sequences but not nucleotide sequences. The public reads were reanalyzed by TCRdb: fastp trimming at Q25, MiXCR alignment, in-frame beta chains only. Records with the same CDR3 protein are collapsed into one entry carrying the most frequent genes and DNA. These V and J calls derive from TCRdb rather than the authors' analysis. The sample table records about 200,000 distinct CDR3 sequences; over 25% of these occur just once. The ten largest clones capture 3% to 3.5% of the sample.

These data belong to a study of post-analysis software for immune sequencing data (dated by TCRdb to about 2015). Describing the broader study: Recorded disease courses included relapsing-remitting, secondary progressive and progressive-relapsing multiple sclerosis, with some patients lacking subtype annotation. The patient repertoires were compared against 10 to 12 previously published healthy control repertoires obtained from donors aged roughly 6 to 25 years. A subset of samples was prepared in parallel using single-end sample barcoding, then pooled and co-amplified after Illumina adapter ligation.

For CDR1 and CDR2, the germline V gene lists MDHEN and SYDVKM. The cysteine opens and the phenylalanine closes a CDR3 of 15 amino acids. Just the 45-base CDR3 DNA is kept, in frame starting at base 1. V has 5 bases trimmed and J has 4 bases trimmed; junction bases matching no gene number 9. Here is what the overall study found, with its caveats: The control group was slightly older than the multiple sclerosis patient group. When samples were clustered directly using the F measure, samples prepared in the same batch co-clustered strongly, which prompted a batch-effect correction. Significantly higher frequencies in patients than in controls were found for several TRBV segments, including TRBV5-6, TRBV5-1 and TRBV20-1. Compared with controls, multiple sclerosis patients had significantly lower normalized Chao1 diversity, a finding suggesting substantial peripheral T-cell clonal expansion.

The source of this sequence is a girl aged 2-17 years with multiple sclerosis. The chain links TRBV28 with TRBJ1-2; 8 bases in the middle match TRBD1. Source material: blood. The CDR3 is CASSLSGTGLYGYTF. The nucleotide sequence is TGTGCCAGCAGTCTCTCCGGGACAGGCCTCTATGGCTACACCTTC.